This is a list of T cell receptor beta chains from one sample in a study of vaccination effects on CD4 cells after COVID-19. Repertoires were generated with immunoSEQ multiplex PCR, while TCRdb's copy carries only in-frame clones and drops some. The sample holds around 69,000 clones; less than 80% are singletons and the top ten take about 2.5%. Their antigens remain unidentified. The sample in question was CD4+ T cells from PBMCs cultured without peptide, obtained after COVID-19 vaccination. All receptors come from a human donor who received a COVID-19 vaccine. Both conserved end residues are part of each CDR3. A D gene is named only where the DNA matches it firmly. Rows may omit the clone size; those that give it use once, few, many or a size class.

NA | NA | TRBJ1-2 | TRBV5-1 | CASSSGQGYTF | TGCGCCAGCAGCTCTGGACAGGGCTACACCTTC
NA | TRBD1 | TRBJ2-2 | TRBV5-1 | CASSLTGLNTGELFF | TGCGCCAGCAGCCTGACAGGGCTAAACACCGGGGAGCTGTTTTTT
once | TRBD1 | TRBJ2-3 | TRBV6-2/TRBV6-3 | CASSPTGGNTDTQYF | TGTGCCAGCAGTCCGACAGGGGGCAACACAGATACGCAGTATTTT
NA | TRBD1 | TRBJ1-2 | TRBV19 | CASSTRTGAFYGYTF | TGTGCCAGTAGTACGAGGACAGGGGCTTTCTATGGCTACACCTTC
few | NA | TRBJ2-5 | TRBV4-2 | CASSQGTGGIQGETQYF | TGTGCCAGCAGCCAAGGGACCGGCGGGATCCAGGGGGAGACCCAGTACTTC
NA | NA | TRBJ1-1 | TRBV5-4 | CASSPGAGVDTEAFF | TGTGCCAGCAGCCCGGGAGCAGGGGTGGACACTGAAGCTTTCTTT
NA | TRBD1 | TRBJ2-3 | TRBV18 | CASSRSGTGVTDTQYF | TGTGCCAGCTCTCGCAGCGGGACAGGGGTTACAGATACGCAGTATTTT
NA | TRBD2 | TRBJ2-5 | TRBV2 | CASSEGLQETQYF | TGTGCCAGCAGTGAGGGACTACAAGAGACCCAGTACTTC
NA | TRBD1 | TRBJ1-2 | TRBV7-2 | CASSERTGGSYGYTF | TGTGCCAGCAGCGAACGGACAGGGGGATCTTATGGCTACACCTTC
NA | TRBD2 | TRBJ2-5 | TRBV7-3 | CASSFLGGAEETQYF | TGTGCCAGCAGCTTCCTCGGGGGGGCCGAAGAGACCCAGTACTTC
NA | TRBD1 | TRBJ2-3 | TRBV5-1 | CASSSGTGIGTDTQYF | TGCGCCAGCAGCTCCGGGACAGGGATTGGGACAGATACGCAGTATTTT
NA | NA | TRBJ2-1 | TRBV5-5 | CASSLQGGPYNEQFF | TGTGCCAGCAGCTTACAGGGAGGGCCCTACAATGAGCAGTTCTTC
NA | TRBD1 | TRBJ2-3 | TRBV7-3 | CASSPTGGPRAQYF | TGTGCCAGCAGCCCAACAGGGGGCCCGAGGGCGCAGTATTTT
NA | NA | TRBJ1-6 | TRBV5-8 | CASSFALIPGGNSPLHF | TGTGCCAGCAGCTTCGCCCTAATTCCGGGGGGGAATTCACCCCTCCACTTT
few | NA | TRBJ1-4 | TRBV20-1 | CSASYSGATNEKLFF | TGCAGTGCTAGTTATTCCGGCGCAACTAATGAAAAACTGTTTTTT
NA | TRBD1 | TRBJ2-2 | TRBV29-1 | CSVDIGQGLSSGELFF | TGCAGCGTTGATATTGGACAGGGGTTGTCGTCCGGGGAGCTGTTTTTT
few | NA | TRBJ1-1 | TRBV5-6 | CASSSYQRALAFF | TGTGCCAGCAGCTCCTACCAGAGGGCGCTAGCTTTCTTT